The rows below give T cell receptor beta chains drawn from one sample of a study of regulatory dendritic cells for organ transplantation. Here immunoSEQ multiplex PCR was the method, and the copy in TCRdb shows in-frame clones only, minus some. Here the sample spans 29,000 or so clones, about 75% being singletons. The specimen was memory CD4+ T cells from blood. The source is a human donor in good health. CDR3s include the opening cysteine and the closing phenylalanine or tryptophan. Fields, in order: clone size, V gene, D gene, J gene, CDR3 protein, CDR3 DNA. The D gene is left open where the match is weak. Only some rows state a clone size, as once, few, many or a class for expanded clones.

.	TRBV19	.	TRBJ2-5	CASSIGIKWETQYF	TGTGCCAGTAGTATTGGGATAAAATGGGAGACCCAGTACTTC
.	TRBV15	.	TRBJ1-1	CATSRDYRSTLEKTEAFF	TGTGCCACCAGCAGAGATTATCGCTCTACCCTAGAGAAGACTGAAGCTTTCTTT
once	TRBV7-6	.	TRBJ2-3	CASSLNVRSTDTQYF	TGTGCCAGCAGCTTAAATGTCAGAAGCACAGATACGCAGTATTTT
few	TRBV29-1	.	TRBJ1-1	CSVVSGTLNTEAFF	TGCAGCGTTGTGTCAGGCACCCTAAACACTGAAGCTTTCTTT
.	TRBV7-9	.	TRBJ2-3	CASSFAGSSTDTQYF	TGTGCCAGCAGCTTTGCGGGTTCTAGCACAGATACGCAGTATTTT
once	TRBV2	TRBD1	TRBJ2-7	CASTFGTGTYEQYF	TGTGCCAGCACCTTTGGGACAGGAACCTACGAGCAGTACTTC
.	TRBV18	.	TRBJ2-1	CASSPTGPDEQFF	TGTGCCAGCTCACCAACAGGGCCCGATGAGCAGTTCTTC
once	TRBV18	.	TRBJ2-7	CASSQGPLGGPYEQYF	TGTGCCAGCTCACAAGGGCCACTTGGGGGTCCCTACGAGCAGTACTTC
.	TRBV19	.	TRBJ2-5	CASRTLTGETQYF	TGTGCCAGTAGGACCCTAACCGGAGAGACCCAGTACTTC
.	TRBV13	.	TRBJ1-2	CASSLRGGFNNYGYTF	TGTGCCAGCAGCCTCCGAGGGGGGTTCAATAACTATGGCTACACCTTC
.	TRBV30	TRBD1	TRBJ2-6	CALDRAGANVLTF	TGTGCCTTAGACAGGGCTGGGGCCAACGTCCTGACTTTC
.	TRBV6-5	TRBD1	TRBJ1-5	CASSGAGTGEQPQHF	TGTGCCAGCAGTGGGGCAGGGACAGGGGAACAGCCCCAGCATTTT
.	TRBV2	.	TRBJ2-5	CASSPGQETQYF	TGTGCCAGCAGTCCAGGGCAAGAGACCCAGTACTTC